The sequence of this T cell receptor (beta chain) was determined in a study of CD8 T cells in Susac syndrome. RNA in amounts of about 0.5 to 1 ug was reverse transcribed with random hexamers. The TCR beta CDR3 was amplified by immunoSEQ multiplex PCR across 54 Vbeta, 13 Jbeta. One entry per CDR3 protein results from TCRdb running MiXCR on the immunoSEQ multiplex PCR reads. Of under 200,000 distinct CDR3 sequences in the sample, about 95% were seen once. Those who served as multiple sclerosis controls were treatment-naive patients with stable or active relapsing-remitting disease. Germline lookup yields CDR1 MDHEN and CDR2 SYDVKM. This CDR3 region has 11 residues. V was cut by 5 bases and J by 10 bases, with 9 bases left in between.

V usage is TRBV28 and J usage is TRBJ1-5; maybe TRBD1 (5 bases). The sequenced sample was CD8+ T cells from PBMCs. This TCR was sampled from a human donor with multiple sclerosis. This CDR3 reads CASSPGGPQHF. The DNA of the CDR3 is TGTGCCAGCAGTCCCGGGGGACCCCAGCATTTT.